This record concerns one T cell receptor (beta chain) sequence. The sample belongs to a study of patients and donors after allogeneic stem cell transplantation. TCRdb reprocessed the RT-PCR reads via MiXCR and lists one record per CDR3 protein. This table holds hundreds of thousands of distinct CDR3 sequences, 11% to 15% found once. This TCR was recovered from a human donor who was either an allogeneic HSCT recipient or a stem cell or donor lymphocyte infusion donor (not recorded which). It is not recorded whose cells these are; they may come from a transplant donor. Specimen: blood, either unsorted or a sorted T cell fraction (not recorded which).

CDR3 in amino acids: CASSPEPNQPQHF. In nucleotides, the CDR3 is TGTGCCAGCAGCCCAGAGCCTAATCAGCCCCAGCATTTT. The chain links TRBV11-2 to TRBJ1-5; no firm D call. CDR3 length: 13 amino acids. Germline lookup yields CDR1 SGHAT and CDR2 FQNNGV. V lost 5 bases and J lost 4, with 9 bases in between.